The clone carrying this TCR beta chain was found many times. This specimen belongs to a study of Graves' ophthalmopathy and Graves' hyperthyroidism. Germline CDR1 and CDR2: MGHDK and SYGVNS. This CDR3 contains 13 residues. Trimming took 7 bases from V and 9 from J, leaving 18 bases between them. CDR3 regions of TCR beta were amplified from RNA transcripts. The first-round RT-PCR employed HTBI primers together with the Qiagen OneStep RT-PCR kit. A multiplex PCR was then performed as the second round. Each CDR3 protein is one row after TCRdb ran MiXCR on the multiplex PCR reads. This table holds 660,000 or so distinct CDR3 sequences, over 40% found once.

The source is an adult man with Graves' ophthalmopathy. This sequence joins TRBV25-1 and TRBJ1-2; a possible D gene is TRBD1 (5 bases). Sequencing was carried out using peripheral blood. CDR3 in amino acids: CASTQRGGGRYTF. Written as DNA, the CDR3 is TGTGCCAGCACGCAACGTGGGGGGGGTCGCTACACCTTC.